A selection of T cell receptor beta chains follows, all from one sample in a study of metastatic and nonmetastatic thyroid tumors. TCRdb re-called clones via MiXCR from the PCR reads. The sample lists some 21,000 clones, around 17% occurring once. The specimen was blood. The source of these receptors is a male donor with papillary thyroid cancer or a benign thyroid nodule (not recorded which). Some clones in this sample may be carry-over from other donors' samples. The CDR3 runs from the conserved cysteine through the conserved F or W. Each record gives: CDR3 protein, CDR3 DNA, D gene, clone size, V gene, J gene. D genes are given only for firm matches. Expanded clones get a size class; other rows say once, few or many, or leave the size out.

CASSYGQPVEQYF	TGTGCCAGCAGTTATGGACAGCCGGTCGAGCAGTACTTC	-	-	TRBV6-2/TRBV6-3	TRBJ2-7
CASSHRDRGYNEQFF	TGTGCCAGCAGCCACCGGGACAGGGGCTACAATGAGCAGTTCTTC	TRBD1	many	TRBV7-3	TRBJ2-1
CAWSPPWGTQLFF	TGTGCCTGGAGTCCCCCCTGGGGTACTCAACTGTTTTTT	-	many	TRBV30	TRBJ1-4
CSARDPPGTGGVDTQYF	TGCAGTGCTAGAGATCCTCCAGGGACAGGGGGCGTGGATACGCAGTATTTT	TRBD1	many	TRBV20-1	TRBJ2-3
CASSPWVQETQYF	TGTGCCAGTAGTCCATGGGTCCAAGAGACCCAGTACTTC	-	many	TRBV19	TRBJ2-5
CATSRERSGTGLDSNTGELFF	TGTGCCACCAGCAGAGAGAGGAGCGGGACCGGACTTGACTCGAACACCGGGGAGCTGTTTTTT	TRBD2	-	TRBV15	TRBJ2-2
CASSQDEGRQETQYF	TGTGCCAGCAGCCAAGATGAGGGACGACAAGAGACCCAGTACTTC	-	many	TRBV3-1	TRBJ2-5
CASSQDPVGSPYEQYF	TGCGCCAGCAGCCAAGATCCGGTGGGCAGCCCCTACGAGCAGTACTTC	-	-	TRBV4-1	TRBJ2-7
CASSQDMVIGTGELFF	TGTGCCAGCAGCCAAGATATGGTCATAGGGACCGGGGAGCTGTTTTTT	-	many	TRBV3-1	TRBJ2-2
CSARGTSGRWYEQYF	TGCAGTGCTAGAGGGACTAGCGGGAGGTGGTACGAGCAGTACTTC	TRBD2	-	TRBV20-1	TRBJ2-7
CASSREDAGADTQYF	TGTGCCAGCAGCCGCGAAGATGCGGGAGCAGATACGCAGTATTTT	TRBD2	many	TRBV11-3	TRBJ2-3
CASSPLGAPLWGYTF	TGTGCCAGCAGTCCCCTGGGGGCGCCGCTATGGGGCTACACCTTC	-	-	TRBV28	TRBJ1-2
CSALPGGQGRGEQYF	TGCAGTGCGTTGCCCGGGGGACAGGGTCGGGGGGAGCAGTACTTC	TRBD1	-	TRBV20-1	TRBJ2-7
CASSPAGDSYNEQFF	TGTGCCAGCAGCCCTGCAGGGGACTCCTACAATGAGCAGTTCTTC	-	few	TRBV4-2	TRBJ2-1
CASSDSPWGDTQYF	TGTGCCAGCAGTGACTCGCCATGGGGGGATACGCAGTATTTT	-	-	TRBV6-4	TRBJ2-3
CASSGVYTDTQYF	TGTGCCAGTAGCGGGGTATATACAGATACGCAGTATTTT	TRBD2	many	TRBV2	TRBJ2-3
CASSLLQGTKYNSPLHF	TGTGCCAGTAGTCTCCTGCAGGGGACAAAATATAATTCACCCCTCCACTTT	-	many	TRBV19	TRBJ1-6
CASSESGVSYEQYF	TGTGCCAGCAGTGAATCCGGGGTATCCTACGAGCAGTACTTC	-	many	TRBV25-1	TRBJ2-7
CSARLAGGPGEQYF	TGCAGTGCTAGACTAGCGGGGGGGCCGGGGGAGCAGTACTTC	TRBD2	many	TRBV20-1	TRBJ2-7
CASSKGSEAFF	TGTGCCAGCTCAAAGGGCTCTGAAGCTTTCTTT	-	many	TRBV18	TRBJ1-1
CASSQELAASSYNEQFF	TGTGCCAGCAGCCAAGAGTTAGCGGCAAGCTCCTACAATGAGCAGTTCTTC	-	many	TRBV4-2	TRBJ2-1
CASSQGNGPRDQPQHF	TGTGCCAGCAGCCAAGGGAATGGCCCAAGGGATCAGCCCCAGCATTTT	-	medium-sized	TRBV3-1	TRBJ1-5
CASSSPLGRRTDTQYF	TGTGCCAGCAGCTCGCCCTTGGGACGGCGCACAGATACGCAGTATTTT	-	many	TRBV11-3	TRBJ2-3
CASSLAQAMNTEAFF	TGTGCCAGCAGCTTAGCGCAGGCGATGAACACTGAAGCTTTCTTT	-	-	TRBV7-9	TRBJ1-1
CASSSLAGGPNEQFF	TGTGCCAGCAGCTCATTAGCGGGAGGCCCCAATGAGCAGTTCTTC	TRBD2	many	TRBV7-3	TRBJ2-1
CDSSLISLDEQYF	TGCGACAGCAGCTTGATATCACTCGACGAGCAGTACTTC	-	-	TRBV5-1	TRBJ2-7
CASSDSSGSWNEQFF	TGTGCCAGCAGTGACTCTAGCGGGAGCTGGAATGAGCAGTTCTTC	TRBD2	many	TRBV6-4	TRBJ2-1
CASSSRAGDSNEQFF	TGTGCCAGCAGCTCCCGAGCGGGAGACTCCAATGAGCAGTTCTTC	TRBD2	many	TRBV11-3	TRBJ2-1
CASRSTRDNNPNQPQHF	TGTGCCAGTAGGAGCACCCGGGACAACAATCCCAATCAGCCCCAGCATTTT	-	many	TRBV19	TRBJ1-5
CSARPGGSSYNEQFF	TGCAGTGCTAGGCCCGGGGGTAGCTCCTACAATGAGCAGTTCTTC	-	many	TRBV20-1	TRBJ2-1
CAYSQGAGNTIYF	TGTGCCTATTCACAGGGGGCTGGAAACACCATATATTTT	TRBD1	-	TRBV30	TRBJ1-3
CTSSLTGQLTPLCNEKLFF	TGCACCAGCAGTTTGACCGGACAGCTCACCCCTCTTTGTAATGAAAAACTGTTTTTT	-	few	TRBV27	TRBJ1-4
CASSYSAISYNEQFF	TGTGCCAGCAGTTATTCCGCTATATCCTACAATGAGCAGTTCTTC	-	-	TRBV6-5	TRBJ2-1
CASSLALAGTDTQYF	TGTGCCAGCAGCTTAGCCCTAGCGGGCACAGATACGCAGTATTTT	TRBD2	many	TRBV7-9	TRBJ2-3
CASSVDPLMGGELFF	TGTGCCAGCAGCGTAGATCCGCTCATGGGCGGGGAGCTGTTTTTT	-	many	TRBV9	TRBJ2-2
CASSPKQPTVRDRGYTF	TGTGCCAGCAGCCCGAAACAACCAACCGTCAGGGACCGCGGCTACACCTTC	-	medium-sized	TRBV6-1	TRBJ1-2
CASRTTSGGYNEQFF	TGTGCCAGCAGAACGACTAGCGGGGGGTACAATGAGCAGTTCTTC	TRBD2	many	TRBV28	TRBJ2-1
CASSLAGFDEQFF	TGTGCCAGCAGCTTAGCTGGGTTCGATGAGCAGTTCTTC	-	many	TRBV7-9	TRBJ2-1
CATMPDRGLQPQHF	TGTGCCACCATGCCTGACAGGGGGCTTCAGCCCCAGCATTTT	TRBD1	many	TRBV10-3	TRBJ1-5
CASSFSGGSANYGYTF	TGTGCCAGCAGTTTTTCAGGGGGCAGCGCTAACTATGGCTACACCTTC	TRBD1	few	TRBV12-3/TRBV12-4	TRBJ1-2
CASSYRGFNQPQHF	TGTGCCAGCAGTTACAGGGGGTTCAATCAGCCCCAGCATTTT	-	many	TRBV6-6	TRBJ1-5
CASSGDGYYGYTF	TGTGCCAGTAGTGGAGACGGGTACTATGGCTACACCTTC	-	-	TRBV19	TRBJ1-2
CASSVRLDSPYEQYF	TGTGCCAGCAGTGTACGGCTGGACAGTCCCTACGAGCAGTACTTC	-	few	TRBV2	TRBJ2-7
CASSLEYPEYEQYF	TGTGCCAGCAGCTTAGAGTACCCAGAGTACGAGCAGTACTTC	-	many	TRBV7-9	TRBJ2-7
CASSLSGGGYEQYF	TGTGCCAGCAGCTTGAGTGGCGGAGGGTACGAGCAGTACTTC	-	many	TRBV5-6	TRBJ2-7
CASSLVAGRNEQYF	TGTGCCAGCAGTTTAGTGGCAGGGCGGAACGAGCAGTACTTC	-	-	TRBV12-3/TRBV12-4	TRBJ2-7
CSARRTREDTGELFF	TGCAGTGCTAGGAGGACAAGGGAAGACACCGGGGAGCTGTTTTTT	-	many	TRBV20-1	TRBJ2-2
CASSSETGDEQYF	TGTGCCAGCAGCTCCGAAACAGGGGACGAGCAGTACTTC	TRBD1	many	TRBV7-8	TRBJ2-7
CASTPGGDEQFF	TGTGCCAGTACCCCGGGAGGCGATGAGCAGTTCTTC	TRBD2	few	TRBV19	TRBJ2-1
CASSNGPQSDTQYF	TGTGCCAGCAGCAACGGACCCCAATCAGATACGCAGTATTTT	-	few	TRBV6-2/TRBV6-3	TRBJ2-3
CASSNRDRGVFETQYF	TGTGCCAGCAGCAACCGGGACAGGGGTGTTTTCGAGACCCAGTACTTC	TRBD1	few	TRBV7-9	TRBJ2-5
CASSYSQGMNTEAFF	TGTGCCAGCAGTTACTCTCAGGGAATGAACACTGAAGCTTTCTTT	-	-	TRBV6-2/TRBV6-3	TRBJ1-1
CASSQDPVTYEQWYF	TGTGCCAGCAGCCAAGATCCAGTGACCTACGAGCAGTGGTACTTC	-	many	TRBV3-1	TRBJ2-7
CASSRTGNYGYTF	TGTGCCAGCAGCAGGACAGGGAACTATGGCTACACCTTC	TRBD1	many	TRBV6-1	TRBJ1-2